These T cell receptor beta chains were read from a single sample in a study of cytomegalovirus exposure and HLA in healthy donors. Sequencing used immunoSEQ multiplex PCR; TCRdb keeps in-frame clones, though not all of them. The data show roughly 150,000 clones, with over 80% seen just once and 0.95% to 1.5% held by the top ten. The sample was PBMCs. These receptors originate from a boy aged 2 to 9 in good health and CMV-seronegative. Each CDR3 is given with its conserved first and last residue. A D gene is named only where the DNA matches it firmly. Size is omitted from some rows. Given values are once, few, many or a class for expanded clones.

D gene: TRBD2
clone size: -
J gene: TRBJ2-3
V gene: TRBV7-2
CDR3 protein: CASSLDGRAGDTQYF
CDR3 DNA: TGTGCCAGCAGCTTAGACGGGAGGGCAGGGGATACGCAGTATTTT

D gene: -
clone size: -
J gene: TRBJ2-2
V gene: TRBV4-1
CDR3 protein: CASSHGDIPNTGELFF
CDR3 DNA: TGCGCCAGCAGCCACGGGGACATACCGAACACCGGGGAGCTGTTTTTT

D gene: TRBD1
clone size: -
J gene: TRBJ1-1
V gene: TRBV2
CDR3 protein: CASRDRPFLNTEAFF
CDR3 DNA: TGTGCCAGCCGGGACAGACCCTTTTTGAACACTGAAGCTTTCTTT

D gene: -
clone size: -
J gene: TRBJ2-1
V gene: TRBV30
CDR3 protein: CAWSTSTSYNEQFF
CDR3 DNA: TGTGCCTGGAGTACATCCACCTCCTACAATGAGCAGTTCTTC

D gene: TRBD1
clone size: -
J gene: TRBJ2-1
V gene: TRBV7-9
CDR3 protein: CASTWTGRNEQFF
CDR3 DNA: TGTGCCAGCACCTGGACAGGGCGCAATGAGCAGTTCTTC

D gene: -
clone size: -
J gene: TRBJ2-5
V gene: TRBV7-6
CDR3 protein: CASSLDGGKETQYF
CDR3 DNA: TGTGCCAGCAGCTTAGATGGAGGGAAAGAGACCCAGTACTTC

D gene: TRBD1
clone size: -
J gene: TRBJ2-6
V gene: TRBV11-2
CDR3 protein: CASSSPKVNRGSGANVLTF
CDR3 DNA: TGTGCCAGCAGCTCCCCAAAGGTGAACAGGGGCTCTGGGGCCAACGTCCTGACTTTC

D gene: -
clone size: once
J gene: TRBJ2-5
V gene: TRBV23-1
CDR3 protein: CASSQYSDSARVETQYF
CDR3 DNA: TGCGCCAGCAGTCAATACTCGGACAGCGCCAGGGTGGAGACCCAGTACTTC

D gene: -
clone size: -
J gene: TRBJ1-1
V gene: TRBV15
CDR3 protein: CATSDSDTTEAFF
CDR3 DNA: TGTGCCACCAGCGATAGCGATACGACTGAAGCTTTCTTT

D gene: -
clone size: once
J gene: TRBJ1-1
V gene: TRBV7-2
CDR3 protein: CASSTRGEMNTEAFF
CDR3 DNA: TGTGCCAGCAGCACCCGGGGAGAAATGAACACTGAAGCTTTCTTT

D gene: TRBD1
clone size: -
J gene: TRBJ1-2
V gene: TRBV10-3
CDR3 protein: CAATGGNGYTF
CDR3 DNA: TGTGCCGCAACAGGGGGGAATGGCTACACCTTC

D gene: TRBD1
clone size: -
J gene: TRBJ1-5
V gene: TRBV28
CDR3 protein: CASSFVNGTGNQPQHF
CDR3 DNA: TGTGCCAGCAGTTTTGTTAACGGGACAGGGAATCAGCCCCAGCATTTT

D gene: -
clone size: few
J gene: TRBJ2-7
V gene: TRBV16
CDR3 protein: CASSQFRSTTEVSYEQYF
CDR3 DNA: TGTGCCAGCAGCCAATTTCGGTCAACAACAGAAGTCTCCTACGAGCAGTACTTC

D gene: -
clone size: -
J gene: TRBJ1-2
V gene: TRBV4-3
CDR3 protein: CASSQDRTGNYGYTF
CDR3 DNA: TGCGCCAGCAGCCAAGATCGAACGGGGAACTATGGCTACACCTTC

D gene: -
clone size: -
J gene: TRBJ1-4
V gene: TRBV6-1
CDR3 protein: CASSETTIARGLFF
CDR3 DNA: TGTGCCAGCAGTGAAACGACGATCGCGAGGGGGCTGTTTTTT

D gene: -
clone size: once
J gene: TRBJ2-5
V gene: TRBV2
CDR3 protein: CASSGTGIETQYF
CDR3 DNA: TGTGCCAGCAGCGGTACGGGGATAGAGACCCAGTACTTC

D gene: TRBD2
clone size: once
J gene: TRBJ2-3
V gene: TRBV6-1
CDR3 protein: CASRRLAGGPDTQYF
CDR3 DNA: TGTGCCAGCAGGAGGCTAGCGGGAGGGCCAGATACGCAGTATTTT

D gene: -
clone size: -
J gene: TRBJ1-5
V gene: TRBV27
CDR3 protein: CASSLRDTNQPQHF
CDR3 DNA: TGTGCCAGCAGTTTACGGGACACCAATCAGCCCCAGCATTTT

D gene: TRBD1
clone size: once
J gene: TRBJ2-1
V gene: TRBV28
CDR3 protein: CASSLFNRGMYNEQFF
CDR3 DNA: TGTGCCAGCAGTTTATTTAACAGGGGTATGTACAATGAGCAGTTCTTC

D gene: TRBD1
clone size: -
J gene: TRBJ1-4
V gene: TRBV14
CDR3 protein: CASSQEGRGTGKKLFF
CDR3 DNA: TGTGCCAGCAGCCAAGAAGGAAGAGGGACAGGGAAGAAACTGTTTTTT